One sample yielded the 32 T cell receptor beta chains listed below, sequenced in a study of T cell responses to AZD1222 COVID-19 vaccine. Assay used: immunoSEQ multiplex PCR; TCRdb lists only in-frame clones, some missing. The data hold around 130,000 clones, with 88% observed a single time. This specimen was peripheral blood, taken on day 0 of AZD1222 vaccination. The receptors originated from an adult in good health.

V is TRBV9 and J is TRBJ1-3; maybe TRBD1 (6 bases). The CDR3 runs to 14 residues. The V end was cut by 4 bases, the J end by 0 bases, with 8 bases between. The germline gives CDR1 SGDLS, CDR2 YYNGEE. CDR3 protein: CASSRGGSGNTIYF. The CDR3 region has the DNA TGTGCCAGCAGCAGGGGGGGCTCTGGAAACACCATATATTTT. Based on the CDR3 plus reference TRBV9 and TRBJ1-3, the full variable domain is DSGVTQTPKHLITATGQRVTLRCSPRSGDLSVYWYQQSLDQGLQFLIQYYNGEERAKGNILERFSAQQFPDLHSELNLSSLELGDSALYFCASSRGGSGNTIYFGEGSWLTVV.

The chain employs TRBV5-1 and TRBJ2-3; the D gene is possibly TRBD2 (6 bases). The CDR3 totals 15 residues. V was pared by 4 bases and J by 8 bases, with 20 bases between. CDR1 SGHRS and CDR2 YFSETQ come from the germline V gene. This CDR3 is CASSPEFTSTSTQYF. The DNA of the CDR3 is TGCGCCAGCAGCCCTGAGTTCACTAGCACTAGTACGCAGTATTTT. Full variable domain (outside the CDR3, taken from reference TRBV5-1 and TRBJ2-3): KAGVTQTPRYLIKTRGQQVTLSCSPISGHRSVSWYQQTPGQGLQFLFEYFSETQRNKGNFPGRFSGRQFSNSRSEMNVSTLELGDSALYLCASSPEFTSTSTQYFGPGTRLTVL.

This clone was observed once. The chain recombines TRBV7-2 with TRBJ1-4; 7 bases line up with TRBD1. Germline V gives CDR1 SGHTA, CDR2 FQGNSA. V shed 2 bases, J shed 7 bases, and the junction held 10 bases outside the gene matches. The CDR3 loop spans 16 amino acids. The CDR3 reads CASSLTGERSSEKLFF. CDR3 in DNA: TGTGCCAGCAGCTTAACAGGGGAAAGAAGTAGTGAAAAACTGTTTTTT.

This rearrangement joins TRBV20-1 to TRBJ1-6; TRBD1 is a possible D gene (5 bases). V lost 3 bases, J lost 14 bases, and 14 bases lay in between. Germline CDR1 and CDR2: DFQATT and SNEGSKA (reference sequence). This CDR3 contains 12 residues. The DNA for the CDR3 is TGCAGTGCTAGTTCGGGAGGGGAGGCCCTCCACTTT. It is translated as CSASSGGEALHF.

The CDR3 here is CASSPSSVVGELFF. Here the CDR3 DNA reads TGTGCCAGCAGCCCCTCCAGTGTAGTCGGGGAGCTGTTTTTT. The chain links TRBV14 to TRBJ2-2; D unresolved. Germline V gene lookup returns CDR1 SGHDN and CDR2 FVKESK. V was clipped by 4 bases and J by 7 bases, with 13 bases between them. CDR3 length equals 14 residues.

The chain couples TRBV6-4 to TRBJ1-6, with TRBD1 matching 7 bases. With 6 bases clipped from V and 6 bases from J, the junction kept 8 bases outside the gene matches. The V gene's germline CDR1 is MRHNA and CDR2 SNTAGT. CDR3 length equals 15 residues. CDR3 amino acids: CASSTGQPSNSPLHF. In DNA, the CDR3 is TGTGCCAGCAGCACGGGACAGCCTAGTAATTCACCCCTCCACTTT.

This rearrangement joins TRBV7-2 to TRBJ2-7, with TRBD2 matching 7 bases. V gave up 4 bases and J gave up 0 bases; unmatched junction bases: 9. Germline CDR1 reads SGHTA; CDR2 reads FQGNSA. This CDR3 is built from 16 residues. The CDR3, as DNA: TGTGCCAGCAGCTCCGGTTTGGTAGCGGGCTCCTACGAGCAGTACTTC. Its protein is CASSSGLVAGSYEQYF.

V usage is TRBV5-1 and J usage is TRBJ2-5; D is perhaps TRBD1 (6 bases). Trimming took 7 bases from V and 0 from J, leaving 16 bases between them. This CDR3 has 15 amino acids. Germline V gene data show CDR1 as SGHRS and CDR2 as YFSETQ. The CDR3 sequence: CASCGQGHDQETQYF. CDR3 DNA sequence: TGCGCCAGCTGTGGGCAGGGGCACGACCAAGAGACCCAGTACTTC.

The table lists this clone with a count of one. DNA for the CDR3: TGTGCCAGCATCCCCTGGAGGGGACGGAATGAGCAGTTCTTC. Residues: CASIPWRGRNEQFF. The chain has TRBV7-8 and TRBJ2-1, with D perhaps TRBD2 (6 bases). The CDR3 is 14 residues long. Trimming took off 7 bases at V and 7 bases at J, with 17 bases between the two ends. Germline CDR1 is SGHVS and CDR2 is FQNEAQ.

In its sample, this clone was seen once. This chain links TRBV7-9 with TRBJ1-3, with D hard to call. Germline values: CDR1 SEHNR, CDR2 FQNEAQ (reference sequence). The CDR3 is 16 amino acids. Trimming stripped 2 bases from V and 0 bases from J, with 11 bases between. The DNA of the CDR3 is TGTGCCAGCAGCTTACCTGGCAAAACCTCTGGAAACACCATATATTTT. Translating it yields CASSLPGKTSGNTIYF.

The V and J genes are TRBV6-5 and TRBJ1-1, with D tentatively TRBD1 (6 bases). The CDR3 totals 14 residues. CDR1 MNHEY and CDR2 SVGAGI come from the germline V gene. Deletions cut 6 bases from V and 4 bases from J, with 15 bases between. This chain's CDR3 is CASRTTGGGTEAFF. As DNA, the CDR3 is TGTGCCAGCAGAACGACAGGAGGCGGCACTGAAGCTTTCTTT.

This chain connects TRBV6-5 to TRBJ1-6; TRBD1 matches at 7 bases. Germline V gene data show CDR1 as MNHEY and CDR2 as SVGAGI. J gave up 9 bases and V 2 bases, and 10 bases lay outside the gene matches. This CDR3 is 16 amino acids long. CDR3 sequence (DNA): TGTGCCAGCAGTTACGGAACGACAGGGATTGGTTCACCCCTCCACTTT. Its protein is CASSYGTTGIGSPLHF.

This chain joins TRBV15 and TRBJ2-7, with D possibly matching TRBD2 (5 bases). CDR3 size: 17 residues. CDR1 is LNHNV, CDR2 YYDKDF, per germline (reference sequence). The V end was cut by 1 base, the J end by 0 bases, with 16 bases between. The CDR3 nucleotides are TGTGCCACCAGCAGAGTACCGGACCCGGGGAGCTCCTACGAGCAGTACTTC. This codes for CATSRVPDPGSSYEQYF.

V is TRBV10-2 and J is TRBJ1-2; no firm D call. The CDR3 is made up of 11 amino acids. The V gene's germline CDR1 is WSHSY and CDR2 SAAADI. With 5 bases removed from V and 6 bases from J, the gap between germline ends came to 7 bases. In DNA, the CDR3 is TGCGCCAGCAGTCAAGGGAATGGCTACACCTTC. Its translation: CASSQGNGYTF.

The V gene is TRBV9, the J gene TRBJ1-5; no definite D call. Between the trimmed V and J ends, which lost 0 bases and 4 bases, there was a span of 8 bases. Looked up from germline, CDR1 is SGDLS and CDR2 is YYNGEE. The CDR3 sequence is 14 residues long. Here the CDR3 reads CASSVEAGNQPQHF. CDR3 nucleotides: TGTGCCAGCAGCGTAGAGGCGGGGAATCAGCCCCAGCATTTT.

This sequence joins TRBV18 and TRBJ2-5; 8 nucleotides match TRBD1. Germline V gene sequence: CDR1 KGHSH, CDR2 LQKENI. V lost 0 bases and J lost 4; bases outside the gene matches: 4. CDR3 length: 15 residues. The CDR3 sequence is CASSPPQGARETQYF. In DNA form, the CDR3 reads TGTGCCAGCTCACCACCCCAGGGGGCGAGAGAGACCCAGTACTTC.

This clone is classed as medium-sized. The chain has TRBV11-2 and TRBJ2-7; the D gene is possibly TRBD2 (6 bases). This CDR3 has 14 residues. CDR1 and CDR2 from the germline V gene are SGHAT and FQNNGV. Trimming left V 5 bases short and J 4 bases short, with 15 bases between. The CDR3 region has the DNA TGTGCCAGCAGCCCTGGGACTGTCCAATACGAGCAGTACTTC. Translated, it gives CASSPGTVQYEQYF.

The V gene is TRBV29-1, the J gene TRBJ2-4, with 8 bases identical to TRBD1. CDR3 length: 14 residues. Unmatched junction bases numbered 7, after V lost 4 bases and J lost 5 bases. Germline values: CDR1 SQVTM, CDR2 ANQGSEA. CDR3 in DNA: TGCAGCGTTGGAGGACAGGGTTTCGAAAACATTCAGTACTTC. Protein sequence: CSVGGQGFENIQYF.

The rearrangement joins TRBV12-3 or TRBV12-4 to TRBJ1-5; the D gene is possibly TRBD1 (5 bases). CDR3 length: 13 amino acids. Trimming took 7 bases from V and 5 from J, leaving 12 bases between them. The CDR3 DNA follows: TGTGCCAGCAACTCCGGGGGTTATCAGCCCCAGCATTTT. Amino acid sequence: CASNSGGYQPQHF.

J is TRBJ1-5 and V is TRBV6-1; D may be TRBD1 (6 bases). Between the trimmed V and J ends, which lost 7 bases and 6 bases, there was a span of 19 bases. This CDR3 comprises 15 residues. Germline V gene data show CDR1 as MNHNS and CDR2 as SASEGT. In nucleotides, the CDR3 is TGTGCCAGCATCCGAGGGGGGCGGGTCGGTCAGCCCCAGCATTTT. Translated, it gives CASIRGGRVGQPQHF.

Comment on this clone: An end of the junction does not agree with germline; a read error may underlie this. The rearrangement uses TRBV11-2 and TRBJ1-2, with TRBD1 as a possible D gene (6 bases). The CDR3 loop spans 12 amino acids. Looked up from germline, CDR1 is SGHAT and CDR2 is FQNNGV. CDR3 amino acids: CASSLELGAQGF. In DNA form, the CDR3 reads TGTGCCAGCAGCTTAGAGTTGGGGGCCCAAGGATTC.

This chain links TRBV28 with TRBJ2-3; no clear D. The V and J ends lost 5 bases and 1 base respectively, with 13 bases between them. From germline, CDR1 is MDHEN and CDR2 SYDVKM. The CDR3 has 15 residues. CDR3 amino acids: CASSPTGARTDTQYF. CDR3 sequence (DNA): TGTGCCAGCAGTCCCACTGGAGCACGCACAGATACGCAGTATTTT. Complete variable domain (other parts from reference TRBV28 and TRBJ2-3): DVKVTQSSRYLVKRTGEKVFLECVQDMDHENMFWYRQDPGLGLRLIYFSYDVKMKEKGDIPEGYSVSREKKERFSLILESASTNQTSMYLCASSPTGARTDTQYFGPGTRLTVL.

The V call is TRBV3-1 (or the pseudogene TRBV3-2), the J call TRBJ2-1; the D is unclear. Germline V CDR1 and CDR2: LGHDT, YNNKEL (reference sequence). The CDR3 length is 11 residues. V gave up 6 bases and J gave up 5 bases, with 5 bases separating them. The CDR3 nucleotides are TGTGCCAGCAGTCTTAACAATGAGCAGTTCTTC. This encodes CASSLNNEQFF.

The chain combines TRBV12-3 or TRBV12-4 with TRBJ1-6, with D hard to call. The ends were cut back, 3 bases at V and 13 bases at J, with 13 bases in the middle. The CDR3 has 13 residues. CDR3 sequence reads: CASSLFSGRPLHF. In DNA form, the CDR3 reads TGTGCCAGCAGTTTGTTTTCCGGCAGGCCCCTCCACTTT.

The sample holds one count of this clone. The gene calls are TRBV10-3 and TRBJ2-7; D remains ambiguous. The CDR3 extends over 13 amino acids. Looked up from germline, CDR1 is ENHRY and CDR2 is SYGVKD. Trimming stripped 10 bases from V and 5 bases from J, with 18 bases between. CDR3 sequence: CATRANVHHEQYF. CDR3 DNA: TGTGCCACAAGGGCCAACGTCCACCACGAGCAGTACTTC.

This clone was observed once. The rearrangement links TRBV10-2 to TRBJ1-6, with 9 bases fitting TRBD1. The V segment lost 1 base and the J segment 0 bases; nucleotides outside the gene matches: 1. CDR3 size: 17 residues. CDR1 WSHSY and CDR2 SAAADI come from the germline V gene. The CDR3 nucleotides are TGCGCCAGCAGTGAGTTGACAGGGGGCTCCTATAATTCACCCCTCCACTTT. Translating it yields CASSELTGGSYNSPLHF.

In its sample, this clone was seen once. Other DNA sequences from this sample encode an identical CDR3 as well. The chain couples TRBV9 to TRBJ2-7; no definite D call. From germline, CDR1 is SGDLS and CDR2 YYNGEE. V dropped 0 bases and J dropped 0 bases, with 10 bases sitting between them. The CDR3 length is 15 residues. The CDR3, as DNA: TGTGCCAGCAGCGTAGGGAGCGCTAGCTCCTACGAGCAGTACTTC. Its protein product is CASSVGSASSYEQYF.

The rearrangement joins TRBV10-1 to TRBJ2-5, with 13 bases matching TRBD2. This CDR3 contains 16 residues. The germline CDR1 and CDR2 sequences are WNHNN and SYGVQD (reference sequence). After removal of 2 bases from V and 7 bases from J, the junction contained 7 bases not matched to a gene. CDR3 DNA sequence: TGCGCCAGCAGTGAGCGGACTAGCGGGAGCGGCGTGACCCAGTACTTC. Its translation: CASSERTSGSGVTQYF.

The genes are TRBV7-9 and TRBJ1-3, with D unresolved. The germline gives CDR1 SEHNR, CDR2 FQNEAQ (reference sequence). The V gene lost 5 bases and the J gene lost 6 bases, with 11 bases spanning the gap. This CDR3 is 13 amino acids long. Here the CDR3 reads CASSPLNSNTIYF. The DNA for the CDR3 is TGTGCCAGCAGCCCTCTAAACTCAAACACCATATATTTT.

The CDR3 bases are TGTGCCAGCAGTTACTTCGGGGGGGGTAATGAAAAACTGTTTTTT. Its translation: CASSYFGGGNEKLFF. The chain is built from TRBV6-5 and TRBJ1-4, with D tentatively TRBD1 (5 bases). Germline V CDR1 and CDR2: MNHEY, SVGAGI. V was trimmed by 1 base and J by 4 bases, leaving 10 bases between them. This CDR3 is built from 15 residues.

As to this clone: The junction does not match germline at one end; this may be a read error. The rearrangement links TRBV7-3 to TRBJ1-2; unclear D gene. Germline loops: CDR1 SGHTA, CDR2 FQGTGA. CDR3 length: 8 amino acids. The CDR3 here is CASSRNSF. In nucleotides, the CDR3 is TGTGCCAGCAGCAGAAACAGCTTC.

This chain joins TRBV27 and TRBJ2-7; D call uncertain. V was shortened by 7 bases and J by 0 bases, with 7 bases between the two germline ends. Germline values: CDR1 MNHEY, CDR2 SMNVEV (reference sequence). The CDR3 has 12 amino acids. The CDR3 sequence is CASKAGSYEQYF. For the CDR3, the DNA is TGTGCCAGCAAGGCAGGCTCCTACGAGCAGTACTTC.